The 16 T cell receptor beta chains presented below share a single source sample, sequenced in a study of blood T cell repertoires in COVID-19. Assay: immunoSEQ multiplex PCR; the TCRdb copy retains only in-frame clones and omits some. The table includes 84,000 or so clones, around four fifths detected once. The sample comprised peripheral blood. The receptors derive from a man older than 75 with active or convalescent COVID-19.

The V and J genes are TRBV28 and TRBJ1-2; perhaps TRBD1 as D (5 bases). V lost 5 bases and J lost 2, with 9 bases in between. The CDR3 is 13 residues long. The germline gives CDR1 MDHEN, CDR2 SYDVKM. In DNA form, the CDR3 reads TGTGCCAGCAGTAGGGGCGAAAACTATGGCTACACCTTC. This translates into CASSRGENYGYTF.

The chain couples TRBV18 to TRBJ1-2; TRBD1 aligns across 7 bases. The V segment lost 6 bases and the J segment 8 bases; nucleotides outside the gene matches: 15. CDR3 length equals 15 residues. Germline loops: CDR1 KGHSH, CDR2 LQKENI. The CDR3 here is CASSHDREEQEGYTF. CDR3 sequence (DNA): TGTGCCAGCTCCCACGACAGGGAAGAACAAGAAGGCTACACCTTC.

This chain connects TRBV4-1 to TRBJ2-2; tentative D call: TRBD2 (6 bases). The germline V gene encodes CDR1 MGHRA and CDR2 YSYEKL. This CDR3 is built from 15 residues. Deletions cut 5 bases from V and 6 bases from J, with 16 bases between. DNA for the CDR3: TGCGCCAGCAGCTCACGGGACTCCAATCCCGGGGAGCTGTTTTTT. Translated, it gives CASSSRDSNPGELFF.

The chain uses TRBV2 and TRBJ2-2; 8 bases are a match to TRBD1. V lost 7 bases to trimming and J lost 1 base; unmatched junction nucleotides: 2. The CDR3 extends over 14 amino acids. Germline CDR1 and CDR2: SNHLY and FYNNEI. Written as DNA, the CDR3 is TGTGCCAGCACAGGGGGCAAGAACACCGGGGAGCTGTTTTTT. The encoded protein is CASTGGKNTGELFF.

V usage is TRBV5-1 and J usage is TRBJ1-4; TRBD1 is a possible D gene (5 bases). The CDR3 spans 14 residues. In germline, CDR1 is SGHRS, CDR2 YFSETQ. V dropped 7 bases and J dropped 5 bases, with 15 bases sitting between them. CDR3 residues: CASRPGPGNEKLFF. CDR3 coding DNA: TGCGCCAGCCGTCCCGGGCCAGGGAATGAAAAACTGTTTTTT.

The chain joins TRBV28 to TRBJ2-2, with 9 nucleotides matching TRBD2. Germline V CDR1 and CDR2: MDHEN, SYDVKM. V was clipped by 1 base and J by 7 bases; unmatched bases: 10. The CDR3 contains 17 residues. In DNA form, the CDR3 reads TGTGCCAGCAGTTTATTGGGTAGCGGGAGTAAGGTCGGGGAGCTGTTTTTT. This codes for CASSLLGSGSKVGELFF.

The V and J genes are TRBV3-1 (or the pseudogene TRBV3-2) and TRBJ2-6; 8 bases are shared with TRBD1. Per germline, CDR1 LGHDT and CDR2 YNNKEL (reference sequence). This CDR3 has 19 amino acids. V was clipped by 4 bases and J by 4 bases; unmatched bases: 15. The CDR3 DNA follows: TGTGCCAGCAGCCCTATCATCCGGGACAGGAGGAGAGGGGCCAACGTCCTGACTTTC. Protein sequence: CASSPIIRDRRRGANVLTF.

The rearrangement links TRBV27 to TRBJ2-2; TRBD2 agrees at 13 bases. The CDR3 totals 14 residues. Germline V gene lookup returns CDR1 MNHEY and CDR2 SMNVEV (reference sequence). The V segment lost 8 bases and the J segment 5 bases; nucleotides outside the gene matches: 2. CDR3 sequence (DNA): TGTGCCAGCCGGACTAGCGGGGGAACCGGGGAGCTGTTTTTT. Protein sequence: CASRTSGGTGELFF.

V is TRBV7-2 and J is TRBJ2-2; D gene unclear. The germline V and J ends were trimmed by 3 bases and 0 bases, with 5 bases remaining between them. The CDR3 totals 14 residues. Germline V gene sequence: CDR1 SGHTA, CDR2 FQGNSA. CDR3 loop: CASSFFANTGELFF. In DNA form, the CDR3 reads TGTGCCAGCAGCTTTTTCGCGAACACCGGGGAGCTGTTTTTT.

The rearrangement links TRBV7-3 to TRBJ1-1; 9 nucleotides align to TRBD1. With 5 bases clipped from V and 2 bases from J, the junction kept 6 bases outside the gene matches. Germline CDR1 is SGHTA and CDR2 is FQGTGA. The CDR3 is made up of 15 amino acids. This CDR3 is CASSRRTGENTEAFF. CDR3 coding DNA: TGTGCCAGCAGCCGCAGGACAGGGGAAAACACTGAAGCTTTCTTT.

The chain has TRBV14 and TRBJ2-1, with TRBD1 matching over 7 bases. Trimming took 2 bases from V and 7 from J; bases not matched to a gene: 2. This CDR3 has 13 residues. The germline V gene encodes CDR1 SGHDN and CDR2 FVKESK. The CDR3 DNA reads TGTGCCAGCAGCCAAACCAGGGGGAATGAGCAGTTCTTC. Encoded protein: CASSQTRGNEQFF.

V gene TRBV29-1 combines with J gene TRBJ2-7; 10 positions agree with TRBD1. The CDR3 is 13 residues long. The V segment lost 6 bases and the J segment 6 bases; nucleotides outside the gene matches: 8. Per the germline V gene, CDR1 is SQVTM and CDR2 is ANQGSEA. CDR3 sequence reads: CSVQRTGGSEQYF. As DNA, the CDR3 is TGCAGCGTCCAGAGGACAGGGGGGAGCGAGCAGTACTTC.

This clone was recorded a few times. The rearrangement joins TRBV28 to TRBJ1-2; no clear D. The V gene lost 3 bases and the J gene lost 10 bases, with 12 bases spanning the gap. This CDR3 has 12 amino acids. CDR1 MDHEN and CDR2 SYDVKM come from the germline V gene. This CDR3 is CASSFSRRDYTF. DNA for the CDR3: TGTGCCAGCAGTTTCTCGCGCCGGGACTACACCTTC.

The DNA of the CDR3 is TGTGCCAGCAGCCCCCATCCCCCGATAGGACAGGGTCCCTTCTACGAGCAGTACTTC. This codes for CASSPHPPIGQGPFYEQYF. This chain joins TRBV7-6 and TRBJ2-7, with 8 bases fitting TRBD1. The germline CDR1 and CDR2 sequences are SGHVS and FNYEAQ. CDR3 size: 19 residues. V lost 5 bases to trimming and J lost 3 bases; unmatched junction nucleotides: 21. Together with reference TRBV7-6 and TRBJ2-7, the CDR3 gives the full variable domain: GAGVSQSPRYKVTKRGQDVALRCDPISGHVSLYWYRQALGQGPEFLTYFNYEAQQDKSGLPNDRFSAERPEGSISTLTIQRTEQRDSAMYRCASSPHPPIGQGPFYEQYFGPGTRLTVT.

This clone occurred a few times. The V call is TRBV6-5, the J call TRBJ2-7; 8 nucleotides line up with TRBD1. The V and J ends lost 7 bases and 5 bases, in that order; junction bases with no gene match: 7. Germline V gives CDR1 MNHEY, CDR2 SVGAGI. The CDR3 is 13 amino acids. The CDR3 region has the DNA TGTGCCAGCACCCGCCAGGGGGCGGACGAGCAGTACTTC. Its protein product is CASTRQGADEQYF.

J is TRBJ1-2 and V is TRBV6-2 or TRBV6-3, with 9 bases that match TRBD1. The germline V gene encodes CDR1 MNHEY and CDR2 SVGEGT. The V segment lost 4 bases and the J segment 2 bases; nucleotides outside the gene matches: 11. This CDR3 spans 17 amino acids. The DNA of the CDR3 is TGTGCCAGCAGTTTCCTCCCTTGGACAGGGGCCAACTATGGCTACACCTTC. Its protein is CASSFLPWTGANYGYTF.